This TCR beta chain comes out of a study of cytomegalovirus exposure and HLA in healthy donors. The PCR had 60 Vbeta and 13 Jbeta primers. The method was immunoSEQ multiplex PCR; TCRdb's version includes in-frame clones alone and lacks a portion of them. The sample carries more than 70,000 clones, approximately 80% recorded once. Study outcomes and limitations: The records held CMV serostatus as the only immune exposure information. The authors considered a cluster of highly shared sequence variants likely to be a sequencing artifact. TCR beta V- and J-gene trimming was later associated with a missense DCLRE1C variant.

In its sample, this clone was seen a few times. Its cognate antigen is unknown. With V trimmed by 4 bases and J by 8 bases, 6 bases remained unmatched. The CDR3 length is 14 residues. Germline V gene lookup returns CDR1 SGHRS and CDR2 YFSETQ. This sequence was found in a young man in good health and CMV-seropositive. The chain uses TRBV5-1 and TRBJ2-4; 10 bases match TRBD1. Sequencing input: PBMCs. The CDR3 DNA sequence: TGCGCCAGCAGCAGGGGACAGGGGAGAGACATTCAGTACTTC. Translated, it gives CASSRGQGRDIQYF.